One T cell receptor beta chain is described in this entry. Naive CD8 cells were CD45RO-negative, positively selected for CCR7, excluding terminally differentiated effector memory CD45RA+ cells. The data belong to a study of shared clonotypes between healthy human individuals. The V gene's germline CDR1 is SQVTM and CDR2 ANQGSEA. Between the trimmed V and J ends, which lost 7 bases and 0 bases, there was a span of 6 bases. This CDR3 has 12 amino acids. Data came from immunoSEQ multiplex PCR; TCRdb stores just in-frame clones and leaves some out. This table holds about 2 million clones, about 95% found once.

This sequence joins TRBV29-1 and TRBJ2-2; D uncertain. The sample taken for sequencing was naive CD8+ T cells sorted from blood. This TCR came from a man between 18 and 29 years old in good health. The CDR3 reads CSATPNTGELFF. The CDR3 region has the DNA TGCAGCGCCACACCGAACACCGGGGAGCTGTTTTTT.